This T cell receptor (beta chain) stems from a study of regulatory T cells in long-lasting Graves disease (dated by TCRdb to the early 2020s). In the study overall: Persistent Graves' disease was defined as antithyroid drug treatment for over 5 years with persistently positive TSH receptor autoantibodies. This study used TCR sequencing and RNA sequencing of peripheral blood to compare persistent Graves' disease patients against newly diagnosed Graves' disease patients. The study took place in China and was registered as a clinical trial. A total of 35 or so samples underwent TCR sequencing: around 13 from persistent and roughly 20 from newly diagnosed Graves' disease patients. In the clinical cohort, patients with persistent Graves' disease had used antithyroid drugs for an average of roughly 10 years. Broader findings and caveats from the paper: Only peripheral blood was studied, because thyroid tissue, the primary lesion, was inaccessible. The small sample size was acknowledged by the authors as a limitation that may reduce accuracy. TRBV28, TRBJ1-2 and TRBJ2-5 were preferentially used in persistent disease, while TRBV20-1 and TRBJ2-1 were favored in newly diagnosed disease. Sequencing and analysis were restricted to the TCR beta chain. Persistent Graves' disease patients showed lower TCR Shannon entropy and fewer highly expanded clones than newly diagnosed patients, suggesting clonal expansion. Persistent patients shared more public clonotypes among themselves (2,741) than newly diagnosed patients did (more than 850).

Details on this clonotype: Its antigen remains undetermined. No base quality values were provided; no much bigger clone lies one nucleotide off.

Library preparation employed multiplex PCR. Instrument on record: Illumina HiSeq 4000. iRepertoire HTBI primers and Arm-PCR amplification of CDR3 regions were used to construct TCR beta libraries. Before sequencing, the PCR products went through gel purification. On the study's bioinformatics: A total of fewer than 70 TRBV and some 15 TRBJ segments were identified across samples and were used for gene usage analysis of CDR3 amino acid clonotypes. COPE and FqMerger were used to merge the filtered high-quality paired reads into contigs. Contigs were aligned with BLAST to IMGT TRBV, TRBD and TRBJ reference genes, and CDR3 was defined per IMGT. Any clonotype with a frequency above 0.1% was counted as a highly expanded clone. Shannon entropy was used to measure repertoire diversity, and the Gini coefficient was used to measure V-J evenness. Clonotypes shared by more than one individual were considered public. The raw public data were reprocessed by TCRdb itself: fastp quality trimming at Q25, MiXCR clonotype calling, in-frame beta chains only. Merged by CDR3 protein, the rows form single entries marked with the most common genes and DNA. For this entry, the V and J calls and clone size follow TCRdb and not the study's own pipeline. In this sample the table shows some 370,000 distinct CDR3 sequences, roughly 20% of which occur a single time. Around 30% of the sample is held by the ten biggest clonotypes.

The label giving this sample's time point can be read as: persistent/refractory GD, antithyroid drugs over 5 years with positive TRAb. For both TCR sequencing and RNA sequencing, RNA was extracted from PBMCs using TRIzol. Graves' disease was diagnosed according to American Thyroid Association guidelines. Recruitment of patients was carried out at an endocrinology department in Xi'an, China. From each patient, around 9.3 milliliters of peripheral blood was collected into an EDTA anticoagulant tube. PBMCs were isolated by Ficoll Paque Plus density gradient separation without further T cell sorting. An Agilent 2100 Bioanalyzer and agarose gel were used to check RNA quality, and a NanoDrop 2000 was used to measure RNA concentration. The CDR3 measures 11 amino acids from cysteine to phenylalanine. Only the CDR3 DNA stays, 33 bases, in frame from base 1. CDR1 and CDR2, per the germline V gene, are MDHEN and SYDVKM. The trim is 3 bases for V and 5 bases for J, with a gap of 3 bases between the germline ends.

The receptor comes from a woman in her thirties or forties with Graves disease. Donor details come from another sample of the same person, matched by shared clones. The V and J segments used are TRBV28 and TRBJ2-3, with the identity of the D gene unclear. The specimen comprised peripheral blood mononuclear cells (PBMCs), sampled when the disease was refractory, from a patient treated with antithyroid drugs. This receptor has the CDR3 CASSFLDTQYF. In nucleotides, the sequence is TGTGCCAGCAGTTTTTTAGATACGCAGTATTTT.